This T cell receptor (beta chain) was profiled in a study of cytomegalovirus exposure and HLA in healthy donors. 13 Jbeta primers and 60 Vbeta primers were used for the PCR. The protocol was immunoSEQ multiplex PCR, while the TCRdb copy is restricted to in-frame clones and leaves out a portion. The data contain about 180,000 clones, roughly 82% of them seen just once; the ten biggest clones take up about 1.5%. The receptor comes from a man aged 35-49 years in good health and CMV-seronegative. Material for sequencing was PBMCs.

The CDR3 DNA is TGTGCCAGCAGCGGGGGACAGAACACAGATACGCAGTATTTT. Residues: CASSGGQNTDTQYF. The genes are TRBV5-4 and TRBJ2-3; 7 bases fit TRBD1. Germline V CDR1 and CDR2: SGHNT, YYREEE (reference sequence). V gave up 4 bases and J gave up 2 bases; unmatched junction bases: 4. CDR3 length: 14 amino acids.